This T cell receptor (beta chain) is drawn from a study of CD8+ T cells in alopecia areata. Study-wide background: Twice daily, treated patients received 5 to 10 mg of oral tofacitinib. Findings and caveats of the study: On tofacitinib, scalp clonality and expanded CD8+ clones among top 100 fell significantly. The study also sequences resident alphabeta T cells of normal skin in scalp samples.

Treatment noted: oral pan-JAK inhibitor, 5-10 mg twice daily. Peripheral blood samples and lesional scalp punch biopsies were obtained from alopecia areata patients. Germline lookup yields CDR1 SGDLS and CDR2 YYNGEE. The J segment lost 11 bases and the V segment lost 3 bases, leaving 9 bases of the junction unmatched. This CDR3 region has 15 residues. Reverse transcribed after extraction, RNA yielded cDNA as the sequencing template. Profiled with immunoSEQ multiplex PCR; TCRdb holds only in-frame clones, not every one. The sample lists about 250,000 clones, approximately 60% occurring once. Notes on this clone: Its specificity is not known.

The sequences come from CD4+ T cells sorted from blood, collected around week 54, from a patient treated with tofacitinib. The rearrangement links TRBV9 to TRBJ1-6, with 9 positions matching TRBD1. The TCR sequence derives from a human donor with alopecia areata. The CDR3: CASSGGQGKSPPLHF. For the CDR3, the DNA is TGTGCCAGCAGCGGGGGACAGGGAAAGTCCCCACCCCTCCACTTT. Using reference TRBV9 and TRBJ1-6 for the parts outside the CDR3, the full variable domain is DSGVTQTPKHLITATGQRVTLRCSPRSGDLSVYWYQQSLDQGLQFLIQYYNGEERAKGNILERFSAQQFPDLHSELNLSSLELGDSALYFCASSGGQGKSPPLHFGNGTRLTVT.